This T cell receptor beta chain was documented in a study of shared clonotypes between healthy human individuals. The method was immunoSEQ multiplex PCR; TCRdb's version includes in-frame clones alone and lacks a portion of them. The sample holds 90,000 to 150,000 clones, over 65% seen once. Germline CDR1 is MDHEN and CDR2 is SYDVKM. The CDR3 extends over 14 amino acids. Losses at the gene ends were 1 base for V and 7 bases for J; bases not matched to a gene: 6. There were no recent acute infections or vaccinations among the donors, who were healthy HIV-negative adults. The donors were all Caucasian adults (living in Nashville, Tennessee).

Material: memory CD8+ T cells sorted from blood. Subset of the sample: CD45RO+ cells pooled with CCR7-negative TemRA cells. This TCR was recovered from a woman in her twenties or thirties in good health. The chain couples TRBV28 to TRBJ2-7, with 8 bases lining up with TRBD1. The CDR3 bases are TGTGCCAGCAGTTTATTTCGGACAGGGATTGAGCAGTACTTC. It is translated as CASSLFRTGIEQYF. Filled out from reference TRBV28 and TRBJ2-7, the complete variable domain reads DVKVTQSSRYLVKRTGEKVFLECVQDMDHENMFWYRQDPGLGLRLIYFSYDVKMKEKGDIPEGYSVSREKKERFSLILESASTNQTSMYLCASSLFRTGIEQYFGPGTRLTVT.